These 14 T cell receptor beta chains came from one sample sequenced in a study of T cell responses to AZD1222 COVID-19 vaccine. Clones were sequenced by immunoSEQ multiplex PCR, and TCRdb holds only the in-frame ones, with some missing. The sample includes about 55,000 clones, 70% to 90% seen only once; the top ten take around 3.9%. The sequences come from peripheral blood, collected on day 0 of AZD1222 vaccination. These receptors originate from an adult in good health.

The CDR3 DNA reads TGTGCCAGCAGTTGGGCGGGGGGGAACAATGAGCAGTTCTTC. Protein sequence: CASSWAGGNNEQFF. The J gene is TRBJ2-1, the V gene TRBV11-2; TRBD2 matches at 9 bases. This CDR3 region has 14 residues. Losses at the gene ends were 6 bases for V and 5 bases for J; bases not matched to a gene: 5. Germline V lookup: CDR1 SGHAT, CDR2 FQNNGV.

This clone came up once. V is TRBV12-3 or TRBV12-4 and J is TRBJ1-2, with a weak D call TRBD1 (5 bases). This CDR3 contains 12 residues. Trimming pared 3 bases from V and 7 bases from J, leaving 9 bases between. CDR3 region: CASSLEGAGYTF. CDR3 bases: TGTGCCAGCAGTTTGGAAGGGGCTGGCTACACCTTC.

The V and J genes are TRBV12-3 or TRBV12-4 and TRBJ2-7; possibly TRBD1 for D (5 bases). The CDR3 totals 13 residues. V dropped 4 bases and J dropped 2 bases, with 9 bases sitting between them. CDR3: CASSSQGPYEQYF. CDR3 bases: TGTGCCAGCAGTTCCCAGGGCCCCTACGAGCAGTACTTC.

The chain carries TRBV6-5 and TRBJ2-3; no firm D call. The CDR3 sequence is 15 residues long. The V gene's germline CDR1 is MNHEY and CDR2 SVGAGI. Trimming removed 0 bases from V and 1 base from J, with 8 bases in between. In nucleotides, the CDR3 is TGTGCCAGCAGTTACTCGTTTCGGGGCACAGATACGCAGTATTTT. This codes for CASSYSFRGTDTQYF.

The V call is TRBV28, the J call TRBJ2-7; TRBD2 agrees at 9 bases. This CDR3 region has 16 residues. The V segment lost 5 bases and the J segment 5 bases; nucleotides outside the gene matches: 13. Germline V gives CDR1 MDHEN, CDR2 SYDVKM. In nucleotides, the CDR3 is TGTGCCAGCAGTCCGCTTCGACTAGCGGAGGCGGACGAGCAGTACTTC. As protein: CASSPLRLAEADEQYF. Supplemented by reference TRBV28 and TRBJ2-7, the full variable domain reads DVKVTQSSRYLVKRTGEKVFLECVQDMDHENMFWYRQDPGLGLRLIYFSYDVKMKEKGDIPEGYSVSREKKERFSLILESASTNQTSMYLCASSPLRLAEADEQYFGPGTRLTVT.

The gene calls are TRBV12-3 or TRBV12-4 and TRBJ1-1; possibly TRBD1 for D (6 bases). V was trimmed by 8 bases and J by 5 bases, leaving 15 bases between them. This CDR3 has 13 amino acids. The CDR3 is CASGGGGGTEAFF. The CDR3 nucleotides are TGTGCCAGCGGTGGCGGAGGGGGGACTGAAGCTTTCTTT.

The rearrangement uses TRBV10-3 and TRBJ2-7, with 10 bases fitting TRBD1. J gave up 4 bases and V 4 bases, and 7 bases lay outside the gene matches. The CDR3 extends over 15 amino acids. Germline CDR1 is ENHRY and CDR2 is SYGVKD. CDR3 sequence reads: CAISVRDRGRYEQYF. DNA of the CDR3: TGTGCCATCAGTGTGAGGGACAGGGGTAGGTACGAGCAGTACTTC.

The chain is built from TRBV7-9 and TRBJ2-2; 11 bases agree with TRBD2. This CDR3 comprises 15 residues. Trimming removed 4 bases from V and 6 bases from J; junction bases left unmatched: 4. In germline, CDR1 is SEHNR, CDR2 FQNEAQ (reference sequence). The CDR3 coding sequence is TGTGCCAGCAGCTCTAGCGGGGGGATTGCCGGGGAGCTGTTTTTT. This encodes CASSSSGGIAGELFF. Complete variable domain (other parts from reference TRBV7-9 and TRBJ2-2): DTGVSQNPRHKITKRGQNVTFRCDPISEHNRLYWYRQTLGQGPEFLTYFQNEAQLEKSRLLSDRFSAERPKGSFSTLEIQRTEQGDSAMYLCASSSSGGIAGELFFGEGSRLTVL.

The chain couples TRBV30 to TRBJ1-2; the D gene is possibly TRBD1 (6 bases). The CDR3 totals 14 residues. The V gene's germline CDR1 is GTSNPN and CDR2 SVGIG (reference sequence). V gave up 0 bases and J gave up 4 bases, with 12 bases separating them. CDR3 sequence (DNA): TGTGCCTGGAGTGTACGGACAGAGGGCTATGGCTACACCTTC. Translating gives CAWSVRTEGYGYTF.

The chain joins TRBV24-1 to TRBJ2-1, with TRBD1 matching 8 bases. Germline V gives CDR1 KGHDR, CDR2 SFDVKD. V shed 4 bases and J 1 base; nucleotides not matched to a gene: 2. The CDR3 runs to 15 residues. CDR3 region: CATSDRQGSYNEQFF. The CDR3 DNA is TGTGCCACCAGTGACAGACAGGGGTCCTACAATGAGCAGTTCTTC.

The CDR3 nucleotides are TGCGCCAGCAGCCAAAGTATAGGCAGATACGAGCAGTACTTC. It is translated as CASSQSIGRYEQYF. The rearrangement links TRBV4-3 to TRBJ2-7; D gene ambiguous. Trimming removed 2 bases from V and 4 bases from J, with 12 bases in between. This CDR3 region has 14 residues. Germline V gene lookup returns CDR1 LGHNA and CDR2 YSLEER.

V and J are TRBV10-3 and TRBJ2-6; 8 positions match TRBD2. The ends lost 0 bases at V and 4 bases at J; junction bases unmatched: 5. The CDR3 consists of 17 residues. CDR1 is ENHRY and CDR2 is SYGVKD in the germline V gene. CDR3 protein: CAISESRRGAGANVLTF. The CDR3 DNA sequence: TGTGCCATCAGTGAGTCTAGGCGGGGGGCCGGGGCCAACGTCCTGACTTTC.

The chain recombines TRBV19 with TRBJ1-5; TRBD1 is a possible D gene (5 bases). The CDR3 length is 12 residues. Germline V CDR1 and CDR2: LNHDA, SQIVND (reference sequence). Deletions cut 6 bases from V and 6 bases from J, with 9 bases between. CDR3 sequence: CASRRGGQPQHF. CDR3 nucleotides: TGTGCCAGTAGGCGGGGCGGTCAGCCCCAGCATTTT.

This clone was detected a few times. The chain recombines TRBV6-2 or TRBV6-3 with TRBJ1-5; TRBD1 is a possible D gene (5 bases). The CDR3 has 14 residues. V gave up 2 bases and J gave up 7 bases, with 12 bases separating them. Germline V gives CDR1 MNHEY, CDR2 SVGEGT. The CDR3 coding sequence is TGTGCCAGCAGTTACCTAGGGGTCGGGCAGCCCCAGCATTTT. This gives the protein CASSYLGVGQPQHF.